This TCR beta chain was recovered during a study of vaccination and CD4 T cells after COVID-19. Specified treatment: approximately 11-day PBMC culture with coronavirus spike peptide pools or control peptides (ViraFEST assay). Those CD4+ T cells from the unexposed donor predate the COVID-19 pandemic (2011-2018). Remarks on this clonotype: Its antigen is still unknown.

Cultured CD4+ T cells had their DNA profiled by the Oncomine TCR Beta short-read assay. DNA came from CD4+ T cells after culture. TCRdb called the PCR reads again in MiXCR, with one record for every CDR3 protein. The sample shows approximately 9,600 distinct CDR3 sequences, approximately 45% of them seen only once. Sequencing was carried out using CD4+ T cells from blood, cultured in vitro. The receptor comes from a human donor in good health.

Here the CDR3 reads CASSNIRGGNQPQHF. For the CDR3, the DNA is TGCGCCAGCAGTAATATCAGGGGCGGCAATCAGCCCCAGCATTTT. The genes are TRBV10-1 and TRBJ1-5; possibly TRBD1 for D (6 bases). The CDR3 is 15 residues long. Germline CDR1 is WNHNN and CDR2 is SYGVQD (reference sequence). Trimming cost V 5 bases and J 2 bases, with 13 bases left between them.